The T cell receptor (beta chain) described here comes from a study of T cell changes during pregnancy in multiple sclerosis. Assay used: immunoSEQ multiplex PCR; TCRdb lists only in-frame clones, some missing. The sample has more than 65,000 clones; about 91% are singletons. The CDR3 sequence is 15 residues long. Germline trimming cut 2 bases from V and 5 bases from J; bases unmatched to any gene: 8. Germline V lookup: CDR1 MNHNS, CDR2 SASEGT. The source was peripheral blood, collected in the first trimester of pregnancy. The chain combines TRBV6-1 with TRBJ1-1; the match to TRBD1 covers 7 bases. This receptor was identified in a female donor with multiple sclerosis, enrolled in a pregnancy study. In DNA form, the CDR3 reads TGTGCCAGCAGTGAACCACGACAGGGCTGGACTGAAGCTTTCTTT. This sequence encodes CASSEPRQGWTEAFF.